This T cell receptor (beta chain) was captured in a study of shared clonotypes between healthy human individuals. In the study overall: There were three CD4 naive, three CD4 memory, two CD8 naive and one CD8 memory plates per donor. Study findings and constraints: Shared across several donors were about 4.6% of the naive CD4 clonotypes. Relative to their counterparts shared across all four donors, non-shared clonotypes exhibited diminished generation probabilities.

The repertoire was sequenced with immunoSEQ multiplex PCR; TCRdb's copy has only in-frame clones and lacks some. The sample lists 600,000 to 750,000 clones; 55% to 80% were seen once. In regard to this clone: Its specificity is unknown.

In the CD4+ fraction, cells were divided into CD45RA+ naive and CD45RA-negative memory subsets. The CDR3 is 14 amino acids. Germline V lookup: CDR1 SNHLY, CDR2 FYNNEI. J was trimmed by 7 bases and V by 6 bases; bases with no gene match: 6. This clonotype originated in a woman in her 30s in good health. Sequenced material: memory CD4+ T cells sorted from blood. Subset here: CD45RA-negative fraction. J is TRBJ1-5 and V is TRBV2, with TRBD1 matching 10 bases. The CDR3: CASRGTGVKQPQHF. The CDR3 bases are TGTGCCAGCAGAGGGACAGGGGTCAAACAGCCCCAGCATTTT.